What follows are 24 T cell receptor beta chains derived from one specimen sequenced in a study of Ad26.COV2.S vaccination and SARS-CoV-2 variants. Treatment indicated: around 19 received Ad26.COV2.S at low or high dose, single or two shots; about 5 received placebo; per-sample allocation not given. Material that was analyzed had been drawn on day 63 after the first vaccine or placebo injection. Using immunoSEQ multiplex PCR, the repertoire was profiled, and TCRdb retains in-frame clones only, with some absent. The table has fewer than 400,000 clones, around four fifths seen once. The sample consisted of peripheral blood, taken in a trial of Ad26.COV2.S vaccine versus placebo. The receptors derive from a person aged 18-65 years who received the Ad26.COV2.S COVID-19 vaccine or a placebo.

This chain connects TRBV7-9 to TRBJ2-2, with D uncertain. V was cut by 0 bases and J by 8 bases, with 7 bases left in between. CDR3 length: 13 amino acids. Germline V gives CDR1 SEHNR, CDR2 FQNEAQ (reference sequence). CDR3 sequence (DNA): TGTGCCAGCAGCTTAGCCCAGGCGGGGGAGCTGTTTTTT. This translates into CASSLAQAGELFF.

This sequence joins TRBV4-1 and TRBJ1-3, with TRBD1 matching 8 bases. The germline gives CDR1 MGHRA, CDR2 YSYEKL. J gave up 4 bases and V 3 bases, and 2 bases lay outside the gene matches. CDR3 length equals 14 residues. CDR3 residues: CASSHGQGGNTIYF. For the CDR3, the DNA is TGCGCCAGCAGCCACGGACAGGGAGGAAACACCATATATTTT.

As for this clone: No DNA is shown, since the ends of the CDR3 on it are uncertain; the CDR3 is the one TCRdb lists. This chain connects TRBV6-6 to TRBJ1-2; TRBD1 is the table's D call and was not checked against the DNA. Germline values: CDR1 MNHNY, CDR2 SVGAGI (reference sequence). The CDR3 spans 16 amino acids, including both terminal residues. The CDR3 spells CASSSSGQPTNYGYTF.

V is TRBV9 and J is TRBJ2-6; D may be TRBD2 (6 bases). The CDR3 contains 17 residues. Germline V lookup: CDR1 SGDLS, CDR2 YYNGEE. The V end lost 4 bases, the J end lost 2 bases, and 16 bases lay between the germline ends. The DNA of the CDR3 is TGTGCCAGCAGCCCCAGACGGAGGGGAACTGGGGCCAACGTCCTGACTTTC. This sequence encodes CASSPRRRGTGANVLTF.

CDR3 region: CASSHYRGYTF. The CDR3 nucleotides are TGTGCCAGCAGCCACTACAGGGGGTACACCTTC. The chain has TRBV9 and TRBJ1-2, with 8 positions matching TRBD1. Germline trimming cut 4 bases from V and 11 bases from J; bases unmatched to any gene: 4. The CDR3 extends over 11 amino acids. The germline V gene has CDR1 SGDLS and CDR2 YYNGEE.

This rearrangement joins TRBV7-9 to TRBJ1-2; D remains unclear. The V end lost 11 bases, the J end lost 5 bases, and 18 bases lay between the germline ends. Germline values: CDR1 SEHNR, CDR2 FQNEAQ (reference sequence). The CDR3 contains 13 residues. The chain's CDR3 is CACPSGPLYGYTF. DNA of the CDR3: TGTGCCTGTCCTTCTGGTCCTCTTTATGGCTACACCTTC.

The V and J genes are TRBV7-9 and TRBJ2-1; weak D call: TRBD2 (5 bases). Germline V lookup: CDR1 SEHNR, CDR2 FQNEAQ (reference sequence). V lost 5 bases, J lost 5 bases, and 19 bases lay in between. The CDR3 is 16 amino acids. In nucleotides, the CDR3 is TGTGCCAGCAGCCCCCCCGGGATCCCCTGGAACAATGAGCAGTTCTTC. Translation: CASSPPGIPWNNEQFF.

The J gene is TRBJ1-1, the V gene TRBV11-2, with TRBD1 as a possible D gene (5 bases). The CDR3 has 13 amino acids. CDR1 and CDR2 (germline): SGHAT, FQNNGV. Trimming shortened V by 5 bases and J by 7 bases, and 14 bases separated the two germline ends. The CDR3 region is CASSTYGQGEAFF. The DNA of the CDR3 is TGTGCCAGCAGCACCTATGGTCAGGGTGAAGCTTTCTTT.

Comment on this clone: Other DNA sequences within the sample encode an identical CDR3. The rearrangement joins TRBV29-1 to TRBJ2-2; either TRBD1 or TRBD2 may supply D (5 bases each). V lost 5 bases, J lost 0 bases, and 10 bases lay in between. The CDR3 covers 14 residues. Germline V gene lookup returns CDR1 SQVTM and CDR2 ANQGSEA. CDR3 bases: TGCAGCGTTCCGGGACGGACGAACACCGGGGAGCTGTTTTTT. Translation gives CSVPGRTNTGELFF.

This clone was counted a few times. The chain joins TRBV24-1 to TRBJ1-6; D is unclear. Germline V gene sequence: CDR1 KGHDR, CDR2 SFDVKD. The germline V and J ends were trimmed by 7 bases and 7 bases, with 1 base remaining between them. The CDR3 has 10 residues. The CDR3 is CATRNSPLHF. The DNA of the CDR3 is TGTGCCACCAGGAATTCACCCCTCCACTTT.

The V gene is TRBV18, the J gene TRBJ1-1; D call uncertain. The CDR3 covers 13 residues. V was shortened by 2 bases and J by 5 bases, with 9 bases between the two germline ends. CDR1 is KGHSH, CDR2 LQKENI, per germline. The CDR3 DNA reads as TGTGCCAGCTCACCAGATCTGAGTACTGAAGCTTTCTTT. The encoded protein is CASSPDLSTEAFF. The full variable domain, in which reference TRBV18 and TRBJ1-1 provide the parts outside the CDR3, is NAGVMQNPRHLVRRRGQEARLRCSPMKGHSHVYWYRQLPEEGLKFMVYLQKENIIDESGMPKERFSAEFPKEGPSILRIQQVVRGDSAAYFCASSPDLSTEAFFGQGTRLTVV.

The V gene is TRBV19, the J gene TRBJ2-2; TRBD1 agrees at 7 bases. Germline V gives CDR1 LNHDA, CDR2 SQIVND (reference sequence). Trimming at V came to 3 bases and at J to 6 bases, leaving 13 bases not matched to a gene. The CDR3 sequence is 17 residues long. The CDR3 DNA sequence: TGTGCCAGTAGTATCCGACAGGGTGGTTTGTCCGCCGGGGAGCTGTTTTTT. Translation gives CASSIRQGGLSAGELFF.

This clone was seen a single time. The chain joins TRBV3-1 (or the pseudogene TRBV3-2) to TRBJ2-7, with 7 bases matching TRBD1. Trimming took 3 bases from V and 1 from J; bases not matched to a gene: 12. This CDR3 is built from 17 residues. Per the germline V gene, CDR1 is LGHDT and CDR2 is YNNKEL (reference sequence). The CDR3 is CASSHLKGQRTSYEQYF. The CDR3 DNA is TGTGCCAGCAGCCATTTAAAGGGACAGCGGACATCCTACGAGCAGTACTTC.

The chain has TRBV6-5 and TRBJ1-4; no reliable D call. This CDR3 has 12 amino acids. V gave up 6 bases and J gave up 5 bases, with 7 bases separating them. Germline CDR1 is MNHEY and CDR2 is SVGAGI. The CDR3: CASRGLNEKLFF. Written as DNA, the CDR3 is TGTGCCAGCAGAGGGTTAAATGAAAAACTGTTTTTT.

This clone was counted ten times or more. This chain joins TRBV19 and TRBJ1-2; 8 bases fit TRBD1. Germline CDR1 and CDR2: LNHDA and SQIVND (reference sequence). The CDR3 is 12 amino acids. V was pared by 7 bases and J by 8 bases, with 6 bases of the junction left unmatched. The CDR3 region has the DNA TGTGCCAGTACCCGGACAGGGCGCGGCTACACCTTC. Amino acid sequence: CASTRTGRGYTF. The full variable domain, with the rest looked up from reference TRBV19 and TRBJ1-2, is DGGITQSPKYLFRKEGQNVTLSCEQNLNHDAMYWYRQDPGQGLRLIYYSQIVNDFQKGDIAEGYSVSREKKESFPLTVTSAQKNPTAFYLCASTRTGRGYTFGSGTRLTVV.

The V call is TRBV9, the J call TRBJ2-2; 10 bases fit TRBD2. In germline, CDR1 is SGDLS, CDR2 YYNGEE. CDR3 length equals 17 residues. Trimming removed 1 base from V and 4 bases from J; junction bases left unmatched: 7. In DNA form, the CDR3 reads TGTGCCAGCAGCGTACCAGTAGCGGGGGGCCGCACCGGGGAGCTGTTTTTT. Residues: CASSVPVAGGRTGELFF.

This clone has just one count. This sample also contains other DNA sequences that code for the same CDR3. This chain uses TRBV6-5 with TRBJ2-7; 10 positions match TRBD1. This CDR3 comprises 15 residues. Germline V lookup: CDR1 MNHEY, CDR2 SVGAGI. The ends lost 2 bases at V and 2 bases at J; junction bases unmatched: 3. The CDR3 sequence is CASSYPGQGAYEQYF. DNA for the CDR3: TGTGCCAGCAGTTACCCAGGACAGGGGGCCTACGAGCAGTACTTC.

The gene calls are TRBV7-2 and TRBJ2-1; 10 nucleotides agree with TRBD2. The CDR3 has 15 amino acids. Germline assignment: CDR1 SGHTA and CDR2 FQGNSA. V lost 3 bases and J lost 8; bases outside the gene matches: 7. In DNA form, the CDR3 reads TGTGCCAGCAGCTTGGGACTAGCGAGTATACATGAGCAGTTCTTC. It yields the protein CASSLGLASIHEQFF.

CDR3 sequence reads: CASSLGLAGVDTQYF. In nucleotides, the CDR3 is TGCGCCAGCAGCTTGGGGCTAGCGGGGGTCGATACGCAGTATTTT. The chain recombines TRBV5-1 with TRBJ2-3; 10 bases agree with TRBD2. The CDR3 is made up of 15 amino acids. Looked up from germline, CDR1 is SGHRS and CDR2 is YFSETQ. V was pared by 0 bases and J by 6 bases, with 4 bases of the junction left unmatched.

The CDR3 DNA sequence: TGTGCCAGCAGCTTATACGGACAGAAGAACACTGAAGCTTTCTTT. Protein: CASSLYGQKNTEAFF. The chain couples TRBV7-9 to TRBJ1-1, with D tentatively TRBD1 (6 bases). The CDR3 length is 15 residues. V lost 2 bases and J lost 1, with 11 bases in between. Per the germline V gene, CDR1 is SEHNR and CDR2 is FQNEAQ (reference sequence). The variable domain in full, with the rest retrieved from reference TRBV7-9 and TRBJ1-1, is DTGVSQNPRHKITKRGQNVTFRCDPISEHNRLYWYRQTLGQGPEFLTYFQNEAQLEKSRLLSDRFSAERPKGSFSTLEIQRTEQGDSAMYLCASSLYGQKNTEAFFGQGTRLTVV.

CDR3 region: CASSFGGGNTEAFF. For the CDR3, the DNA is TGTGCCAGCAGTTTCGGAGGGGGGAACACTGAAGCTTTCTTT. The chain employs TRBV27 and TRBJ1-1, with D possibly being TRBD1 (6 bases). The CDR3 is made up of 14 amino acids. The germline V and J ends were trimmed by 3 bases and 1 base, with 9 bases remaining between them. Germline CDR1 reads MNHEY; CDR2 reads SMNVEV (reference sequence).

The gene calls are TRBV28 and TRBJ1-6; TRBD1 might be the D (5 bases). From germline, CDR1 is MDHEN and CDR2 SYDVKM. The V gene lost 6 bases and the J gene lost 13 bases, with 19 bases spanning the gap. The CDR3 is 14 amino acids. The CDR3 loop is CASSHRDLVFPLHF. CDR3 DNA: TGTGCCAGCAGCCACCGGGACCTCGTTTTTCCCCTCCACTTT.

This chain links TRBV25-1 with TRBJ1-1, with D possibly TRBD1 on 5 matching bases. Germline lookup yields CDR1 MGHDK and CDR2 SYGVNS. The CDR3 extends over 10 amino acids. Trimming cost V 6 bases and J 10 bases, with 9 bases left between them. CDR3 protein: CASRGEGAFF. DNA of the CDR3: TGTGCCAGCAGAGGGGAGGGAGCTTTCTTT.

This chain joins TRBV5-1 and TRBJ2-7, with 8 bases lining up with TRBD1. The germline CDR1 and CDR2 sequences are SGHRS and YFSETQ. The ends lost 3 bases at V and 3 bases at J; junction bases unmatched: 8. The length of the CDR3 is 15 residues. As DNA, the CDR3 is TGCGCCAGCAGCTCCACAGGGGGGCCCGTCTACGAGCAGTACTTC. Its protein is CASSSTGGPVYEQYF. The full variable domain, completed using reference TRBV5-1 and TRBJ2-7, is KAGVTQTPRYLIKTRGQQVTLSCSPISGHRSVSWYQQTPGQGLQFLFEYFSETQRNKGNFPGRFSGRQFSNSRSEMNVSTLELGDSALYLCASSSTGGPVYEQYFGPGTRLTVT.